This record looks at one T cell receptor beta chain sequence and its context. Its antigen specificity is not known. Base qualities are not recorded, but no much larger clone differs from it by a single base. The sample is drawn from a study of shared clonotypes between healthy human individuals (dated by TCRdb to about 2020). Looking at the study overall: A couple of women and a few men aged 18 to 49 years were included in the cohort. For each donor, CD4 naive and CD4 memory were each run on three plates, CD8 naive on two plates, and CD8 memory on one plate. To estimate repertoire size and how much clonotype sharing occurs between individuals, the study deeply sequenced the blood TCR repertoires of several healthy adults. To increase sequencing depth and limit assay-specific biases, different laboratories used diverse techniques to prepare libraries and sequence TCR repertoires. Leukapheresis yielded between about 0.85 and 10 billion PBMCs per donor. The investigation overall reported the following: The genetic and exposure-history diversity represented was limited by the small number of donors. Clonotypes shared by all four sorted-subset donors showed higher generation probabilities than non-shared clonotypes. Incomplete sequencing was indicated by rarefaction of sorted-subset datasets, despite the large sequencing depth. Sampling was restricted to blood, and TCR repertoires in tissues likely differ from the TCR repertoires found in blood. About 5% of naive CD4, 3.5% of naive CD8, 2.3% of memory CD4, and approximately 0.4% of memory CD8 clonotypes were shared across a few donors. Pairwise subsampling indicated that sequencing depth was expected to affect the degree of clonotype sharing among donors. Naive subsets generally had larger estimated clonotype richness than memory subsets.

CD8 naive samples consisted of CD45RO-negative cells that were positively selected for CCR7, yielding a CD45RA+CCR7+ population without TemRA cells. The donors were healthy, HIV-negative adults who had no recently reported acute infections or vaccinations. Every donor was a Caucasian adult living in Nashville, Tennessee, USA. After blood collection by leukapheresis, PBMCs were isolated using Ficoll-Histopaque density gradient centrifugation and then cryopreserved in the vapor phase of liquid nitrogen. Analytical flow cytometry was used to check the purity and quantity of each magnetically sorted T cell population. Each sorted fraction had its genomic DNA isolated and then quantified by UV absorbance on a Nanodrop 2000c. Using the deep immunoSEQ assay, multiplex PCR amplified TCR CDR3 regions from genomic DNA. Extracted genomic DNA from each cell subset was distributed evenly across all wells of several immunoSEQ 96-well plates, and each plate was treated as a replicate. For sorted subsets, 200 to 250 ng of genomic DNA, equivalent to 25,000 to 35,000 T cell genomes, went into each replicate PCR. The purified libraries were quantified using a Qubit 3.0 fluorometer, sized with a Bioanalyzer 2100, and then quantified again using the KAPA Library Quantification kit. Every immunoSEQ 96-well plate was sequenced on a separate single-read 150-cycle Illumina NextSeq 550 flow cell. Per the authors' processing: Because only junctional sequences without quality scores were contained in the immunoSEQ output, filtering matching that applied to full-length reads could not be performed. Sequences were annotated with PyIR, a Python wrapper for IgBLAST v1.9, using IMGT germline references to assign V/J genes and CDR3. Reads with weak V/J assignments (E-value above 1e-6), missing CDR3, stop codons, out-of-frame junctions, or ambiguous translated residues were removed. V3J clonotypes were defined as sequences sharing an identical inferred V gene, J gene, and CDR3 amino acid sequence. Percentage overlap between repertoires was calculated by dividing the number of shared unique clonotypes by the size of the smaller repertoire. Richness of each repertoire was evaluated using RTK rarefaction, the Chao1 estimator, and Recon v2.1 estimates of unobserved clonotypes. OLGA was used to compute generation probabilities for all TCRbeta clonotypes that the gDNA method yielded from a few donors. What TCRdb holds here is the immuneACCESS table cut down to in-frame rearrangements. Part of the clones is not present; checked against another copy, under half of the missing clones reflect an unresolved V gene, and the others are unexplained. For V, J and clone size, that table is used; D and trimming come from the DNA. Here the sample has hundreds of thousands of clones; around 95% occur a single time. Approximately 0.1% of the sample is in the top ten clones.

The trim is 5 bases for V and 6 bases for J, with a gap of 14 bases between the germline ends. The CDR3 has 14 amino acids, counting the end cysteine and phenylalanine. Of the read, only the CDR3 DNA is kept; its 42 bases are in frame from base 1. CDR1 is given as MNHEY and CDR2 as SMNVEV, both from the germline V gene (reference sequence). The receptor comes from a woman younger than 45 in good health. The material sequenced was naive CD8+ T cells sorted from blood. The cell subset or site label, read with the paper, signifies: CD45RA+CCR7+. The V gene is TRBV27 and the J gene is TRBJ2-1, with TRBD1 as a weak D call on 6 bases. The DNA is as follows: TGTGCCAGCAGTCCCCGGCAGACAGGCAATGAGCAGTTCTTC. Translation gives CASSPRQTGNEQFF.